This T cell receptor beta chain was sequenced for a study of patients and donors after allogeneic stem cell transplantation. TCRdb called the RT-PCR reads again in MiXCR, with one record for every CDR3 protein. The profile covers about a million distinct CDR3 sequences, with about 20% appearing a single time and around 6% taken by the ten largest. The germline CDR1 and CDR2 sequences are ENHRY and SYGVKD. The CDR3 consists of 12 residues. V was shortened by 7 bases and J by 4 bases, with 8 bases between the two germline ends. The receptor comes from a human donor who was either an allogeneic HSCT recipient or a stem cell or donor lymphocyte infusion donor (not recorded which). It is not recorded whose cells these are; they may come from a transplant donor. The rearrangement links TRBV10-3 to TRBJ1-3; D is unclear. The material sequenced was blood, either unsorted or a sorted T cell fraction (not recorded which). The CDR3 loop is CAIKEGGNTIYF. The CDR3 nucleotides read TGTGCCATCAAGGAAGGAGGAAACACCATATATTTT.